Following are 9 T cell receptor beta chains from one sample sequenced in a study of CD8 T cells in Susac syndrome. Reverse transcription used roughly 0.5 to 1 ug RNA and random hexamers. TCRdb ran MiXCR on the immunoSEQ multiplex PCR reads and lists one entry per CDR3 protein. The data show 250,000 to 300,000 distinct CDR3 sequences, with around 83% seen just once and about 0.11% held by the top ten. Sequencing was carried out using CD8+ T cells from PBMCs. These receptors were collected from a human donor with multiple sclerosis.

In its sample, this clonotype was seen a few times. The V and J genes are TRBV5-4 and TRBJ2-1, with a weak D call TRBD2 (6 bases). Trimming removed 6 bases at V and 4 bases at J, with 20 bases between. The V gene's germline CDR1 is SGHNT and CDR2 YYREEE (reference sequence). The CDR3 is 16 amino acids. The DNA for the CDR3 is TGTGCCAGCACCTTCTTCGGGGGTGACTTATACAATGAGCAGTTCTTC. This encodes CASTFFGGDLYNEQFF.

This clonotype came up a few times. CDR3 loop: CASGEPTGPWEQYF. CDR3 sequence (DNA): TGTGCCAGCGGAGAGCCGACAGGTCCTTGGGAGCAGTACTTC. The chain joins TRBV13 to TRBJ2-7; a possible D gene is TRBD1 (6 bases). CDR1 and CDR2 (germline): PRHDT, FYEKMQ (reference sequence). Trimming took 8 bases from V and 7 from J, leaving 21 bases between them. This CDR3 spans 14 amino acids.

The CDR3 region has the DNA TGTGCCAGCAGCCGACGTCCGGGGGGGCAGGCCAACGTCCTGACTTTC. Amino acids: CASSRRPGGQANVLTF. V is TRBV3-1 and J is TRBJ2-6; 8 bases are shared with TRBD2. The germline V gene encodes CDR1 LGHDT and CDR2 YNNKEL (reference sequence). This CDR3 has 16 amino acids. J lost 6 bases, V lost 4 bases, and 8 bases had no gene match.

This clonotype came up once. This rearrangement joins TRBV27 to TRBJ2-1, with 8 bases identical to TRBD2. Trimming took 3 bases from V and 1 from J; bases not matched to a gene: 5. The CDR3 consists of 16 residues. CDR1 is MNHEY, CDR2 SMNVEV, per germline (reference sequence). Here the CDR3 reads CASSFIAGQSYNEQFF. The CDR3 nucleotides are TGTGCCAGCAGTTTCATAGCGGGGCAATCCTACAATGAGCAGTTCTTC.

The V call is TRBV3-1, the J call TRBJ1-1, with D hard to call. Germline V lookup: CDR1 LGHDT, CDR2 YNNKEL (reference sequence). CDR3 length: 13 residues. The V and J ends lost 4 bases and 10 bases respectively, with 16 bases between them. The CDR3 nucleotides are TGTGCCAGCAGCCCCCTGGGCTCGGAGGTAGCTTTCTTT. As protein: CASSPLGSEVAFF.

The chain couples TRBV9 to TRBJ2-3; 8 bases agree with TRBD2. CDR3 length: 15 residues. Germline V gene data show CDR1 as SGDLS and CDR2 as YYNGEE. J was trimmed by 4 bases and V by 4 bases; bases with no gene match: 8. Here the CDR3 reads CASSSGGRASDTQYF. CDR3 bases: TGTGCCAGCAGCTCGGGGGGGAGGGCCTCAGATACGCAGTATTTT.

V and J are TRBV6-5 and TRBJ2-4; D may be TRBD1 (6 bases). Germline loops: CDR1 MNHEY, CDR2 SVGAGI. The CDR3 is made up of 14 amino acids. Trimming took 5 bases from V and 4 from J, leaving 12 bases between them. CDR3 region: CASSPEGTKNIQYF. In nucleotides, the CDR3 is TGTGCCAGCAGTCCGGAAGGGACAAAAAACATTCAGTACTTC.

The chain recombines TRBV28 with TRBJ2-5; 11 positions match TRBD2. The CDR3 consists of 15 residues. V lost 5 bases and J lost 5; bases outside the gene matches: 7. Per the germline V gene, CDR1 is MDHEN and CDR2 is SYDVKM. The CDR3 nucleotides are TGTGCCAGCAGTAATCTAGCGGGAGGTGGTGAGACCCAGTACTTC. This gives the protein CASSNLAGGGETQYF.

The V and J genes are TRBV29-1 and TRBJ2-3; 8 positions agree with TRBD2. Germline V CDR1 and CDR2: SQVTM, ANQGSEA. Trimming cost V 5 bases and J 14 bases; bases outside gene matches: 9. The CDR3 totals 11 residues. CDR3 DNA sequence: TGCAGCGTTTCCGAAGGGACTAGGGGGTATTTT. Translation: CSVSEGTRGYF.